One sample yielded the 21 T cell receptor beta chains listed below, sequenced in a study of blood T cell repertoires in COVID-19. Data came from immunoSEQ multiplex PCR; TCRdb stores just in-frame clones and leaves some out. This table holds around 93,000 clones, approximately 87% found once. Specimen: peripheral blood. The receptors here all came from a human donor in a cohort sampled during active COVID-19.

The chain joins TRBV6-6 to TRBJ2-3, with D perhaps TRBD2 (7 bases). The CDR3 has 15 residues. Germline CDR1 MNHNY, CDR2 SVGAGI (reference sequence). Trimming left V 7 bases short and J 3 bases short, with 17 bases between. CDR3 protein: CASTLTGGRTDTQYF. The CDR3 nucleotides read TGTGCCAGCACCCTAACCGGGGGGCGTACAGATACGCAGTATTTT.

This chain connects TRBV9 to TRBJ2-2; a weak D match, TRBD2 (5 bases). Trimming removed 0 bases at V and 4 bases at J, with 13 bases between. The CDR3 is 16 amino acids. In germline, CDR1 is SGDLS, CDR2 YYNGEE. The DNA for the CDR3 is TGTGCCAGCAGCGTAGGGGCGGGTGCCAGCACCGGGGAGCTGTTTTTT. It codes for CASSVGAGASTGELFF. The whole variable domain, remainder taken from reference TRBV9 and TRBJ2-2, is DSGVTQTPKHLITATGQRVTLRCSPRSGDLSVYWYQQSLDQGLQFLIQYYNGEERAKGNILERFSAQQFPDLHSELNLSSLELGDSALYFCASSVGAGASTGELFFGEGSRLTVL.

The genes are TRBV19 and TRBJ2-5; possible D gene TRBD1, 6 bases. The CDR3 extends over 14 amino acids. In germline, CDR1 is LNHDA, CDR2 SQIVND (reference sequence). Trimming took off 5 bases at V and 3 bases at J, with 13 bases between the two ends. In DNA, the CDR3 is TGTGCCAGTAGTCGCCTAGCAGGGGAAGAGACCCAGTACTTC. Amino acid sequence: CASSRLAGEETQYF. The full variable domain, its missing parts supplied by reference TRBV19 and TRBJ2-5, is DGGITQSPKYLFRKEGQNVTLSCEQNLNHDAMYWYRQDPGQGLRLIYYSQIVNDFQKGDIAEGYSVSREKKESFPLTVTSAQKNPTAFYLCASSRLAGEETQYFGPGTRLLVL.

The rearrangement uses TRBV14 and TRBJ1-1; D unclear. This CDR3 comprises 13 residues. The V gene's germline CDR1 is SGHDN and CDR2 FVKESK. Trimming removed 4 bases at V and 1 base at J, with 7 bases between. Here the CDR3 DNA reads TGTGCCAGCAGCCTACAAAGGAACACTGAAGCTTTCTTT. Residues: CASSLQRNTEAFF.

The chain joins TRBV3-1 (or the pseudogene TRBV3-2) to TRBJ1-1; D call uncertain. This CDR3 comprises 14 residues. The germline V gene has CDR1 LGHDT and CDR2 YNNKEL (reference sequence). V lost 2 bases and J 2 bases, leaving 9 bases between the germline ends. CDR3 coding DNA: TGTGCCAGCAGCCAACTCGGACTTAACACTGAAGCTTTCTTT. The encoded protein is CASSQLGLNTEAFF.

The chain joins TRBV10-2 to TRBJ2-1, with TRBD2 matching 7 bases. V shed 6 bases, J shed 2 bases, and the junction held 7 bases outside the gene matches. Germline loops: CDR1 WSHSY, CDR2 SAAADI. The CDR3 sequence is 15 residues long. The CDR3 coding sequence is TGCGCCAGCAGGGCTTCTAGCGGCCCCTACAATGAGCAGTTCTTC. Protein: CASRASSGPYNEQFF.

The chain uses TRBV14 and TRBJ2-3; weak D call: TRBD1 (6 bases). The CDR3 is 16 amino acids. From germline, CDR1 is SGHDN and CDR2 FVKESK. Between the trimmed V and J ends, which lost 0 bases and 6 bases, there was a span of 16 bases. CDR3 in amino acids: CASSQDRGTRGDTQYF. Written as DNA, the CDR3 is TGTGCCAGCAGCCAAGACAGGGGAACCCGCGGGGATACGCAGTATTTT.

The V gene is TRBV24-1, the J gene TRBJ1-1; weak D call: TRBD1 (5 bases). The ends were cut back, 2 bases at V and 7 bases at J, with 13 bases in the middle. The CDR3 loop spans 14 amino acids. Germline V gene lookup returns CDR1 KGHDR and CDR2 SFDVKD. CDR3: CATSDSLGRDEAFF. CDR3 DNA: TGTGCCACCAGTGATTCCCTCGGCAGGGATGAAGCTTTCTTT.

V gene TRBV5-4 combines with J gene TRBJ2-7, with D perhaps TRBD1 (6 bases). CDR3 length equals 15 residues. Trimming stripped 3 bases from V and 4 bases from J, with 17 bases between. The germline V gene encodes CDR1 SGHNT and CDR2 YYREEE (reference sequence). The CDR3 protein is CASSYEGGTKYEQYF. In DNA form, the CDR3 reads TGTGCCAGCAGCTACGAAGGGGGTACCAAATACGAGCAGTACTTC.

V is TRBV16 and J is TRBJ1-2; TRBD1 matches at 10 bases. V trimming: 0 bases; J trimming: 5 bases; junction bases outside the gene matches: 3. Germline V lookup: CDR1 KGHSY, CDR2 FQNENV. CDR3 length: 15 amino acids. CDR3 coding DNA: TGTGCCAGCAGCCAATCGGACAGGGGGGCGTATGGCTACACCTTC. This codes for CASSQSDRGAYGYTF. The full variable domain, rest sourced from reference TRBV16 and TRBJ1-2, is GEEVAQTPKHLVRGEGQKAKLYCAPIKGHSYVFWYQQVLKNEFKFLISFQNENVFDETGMPKERFSAKCLPNSPCSLEIQATKLEDSAVYFCASSQSDRGAYGYTFGSGTRLTVV.

The chain has TRBV12-3 or TRBV12-4 and TRBJ2-5; unclear D gene. The CDR3 runs 13 residues. Deletions cut 5 bases from V and 3 bases from J, with 10 bases between. Here the CDR3 DNA reads TGTGCCAGCAGTCCCTTGGCCGAAGAGACCCAGTACTTC. This sequence encodes CASSPLAEETQYF.

The CDR3 coding sequence is TGTGCCAGCAGCCAAGTCCCCAGGGAAGAGACCCAGTACTTC. It translates to CASSQVPREETQYF. The chain links TRBV3-1 (or the pseudogene TRBV3-2) to TRBJ2-5, with a tentative D call TRBD1 (5 bases). The CDR3 sequence is 14 residues long. Germline V gene data show CDR1 as LGHDT and CDR2 as YNNKEL (reference sequence). V was trimmed by 1 base and J by 3 bases, leaving 9 bases between them.

This chain connects TRBV5-1 to TRBJ2-7, with D possibly TRBD2 on 5 matching bases. This CDR3 has 14 residues. Trimming pared 2 bases from V and 1 base from J, leaving 10 bases between. Germline loops: CDR1 SGHRS, CDR2 YFSETQ. This chain's CDR3 is CASSLSGRSYEQYF. CDR3 nucleotide sequence: TGCGCCAGCAGCTTAAGCGGACGGTCCTACGAGCAGTACTTC.

V usage is TRBV13 and J usage is TRBJ2-1, with D perhaps matching TRBD2 (6 bases). The CDR3 extends over 16 amino acids. Germline V gene data show CDR1 as PRHDT and CDR2 as FYEKMQ (reference sequence). The ends were cut back, 5 bases at V and 4 bases at J, with 18 bases in the middle. The DNA of the CDR3 is TGTGCCAGCAGCCCCAACCGGGACTTCGCTTACAATGAGCAGTTCTTC. This codes for CASSPNRDFAYNEQFF.

The chain is built from TRBV18 and TRBJ2-6; TRBD1 matches at 7 bases. J lost 0 bases, V lost 3 bases, and 5 bases had no gene match. CDR1 KGHSH and CDR2 LQKENI come from the germline V gene. CDR3 length equals 17 residues. CDR3 in DNA: TGTGCCAGCTCACCTCAACAGGGGCCCTCTGGGGCCAACGTCCTGACTTTC. Encoded protein: CASSPQQGPSGANVLTF.

The chain is built from TRBV28 and TRBJ2-3, with 7 bases identical to TRBD2. Germline CDR1 is MDHEN and CDR2 is SYDVKM. V lost 6 bases to trimming and J lost 6 bases; unmatched junction nucleotides: 6. The CDR3 spans 13 residues. The CDR3 DNA reads as TGTGCCAGCAGCCAAGACGGGGGGGATACGCAGTATTTT. It translates to CASSQDGGDTQYF.

The chain carries TRBV15 and TRBJ2-4; D gene ambiguous. CDR1 and CDR2 from the germline V gene are LNHNV and YYDKDF (reference sequence). The CDR3 totals 15 residues. The V end lost 8 bases, the J end lost 1 base, and 15 bases lay between the germline ends. For the CDR3, the DNA is TGTGCCACCGGAGCTGAGACCTCGGCCAAAAACATTCAGTACTTC. Its protein is CATGAETSAKNIQYF. The full variable domain, in which reference TRBV15 and TRBJ2-4 provide the parts outside the CDR3, is DAMVIQNPRYQVTQFGKPVTLSCSQTLNHNVMYWYQQKSSQAPKLLFHYYDKDFNNEADTPDNFQSRRPNTSFCFLDIRSPGLGDTAMYLCATGAETSAKNIQYFGAGTRLSVL.

The chain recombines TRBV18 with TRBJ1-2, with 9 bases matching TRBD1. The ends lost 3 bases at V and 6 bases at J; junction bases unmatched: 8. Germline V gives CDR1 KGHSH, CDR2 LQKENI. The CDR3 runs to 15 residues. The CDR3 DNA follows: TGTGCCAGCTCACCGCAGGAAGGGACAGGGAATGGCTACACCTTC. It codes for CASSPQEGTGNGYTF. The whole variable domain, remainder taken from reference TRBV18 and TRBJ1-2, is NAGVMQNPRHLVRRRGQEARLRCSPMKGHSHVYWYRQLPEEGLKFMVYLQKENIIDESGMPKERFSAEFPKEGPSILRIQQVVRGDSAAYFCASSPQEGTGNGYTFGSGTRLTVV.

This chain joins TRBV18 and TRBJ2-7, with D possibly TRBD2 on 6 matching bases. This CDR3 is 14 amino acids long. CDR1 and CDR2 (germline): KGHSH, LQKENI. With 0 bases removed from V and 5 bases from J, the gap between germline ends came to 11 bases. The CDR3 bases are TGTGCCAGCTCACCACCGGGGGGTGGGGACGAGCAGTACTTC. This gives the protein CASSPPGGGDEQYF.

The chain joins TRBV3-1 (or the pseudogene TRBV3-2) to TRBJ2-1; TRBD2 aligns across 11 bases. CDR3 length: 13 residues. CDR1 is LGHDT, CDR2 YNNKEL, per germline (reference sequence). V trimming: 8 bases; J trimming: 8 bases; junction bases outside the gene matches: 5. The CDR3 protein is CASSLAGGYEQFF. CDR3 sequence (DNA): TGTGCCAGCTCCCTAGCGGGGGGCTATGAGCAGTTCTTC.

The J gene is TRBJ2-3, the V gene TRBV3-1 (or the pseudogene TRBV3-2); TRBD2 is a possible D gene (6 bases). V gave up 2 bases and J gave up 2 bases, with 17 bases separating them. The CDR3 is made up of 17 amino acids. Germline V gives CDR1 LGHDT, CDR2 YNNKEL (reference sequence). The CDR3: CASSQFFRRGVTDTQYF. CDR3 DNA: TGTGCCAGCAGCCAATTCTTTCGGCGGGGCGTCACAGATACGCAGTATTTT.